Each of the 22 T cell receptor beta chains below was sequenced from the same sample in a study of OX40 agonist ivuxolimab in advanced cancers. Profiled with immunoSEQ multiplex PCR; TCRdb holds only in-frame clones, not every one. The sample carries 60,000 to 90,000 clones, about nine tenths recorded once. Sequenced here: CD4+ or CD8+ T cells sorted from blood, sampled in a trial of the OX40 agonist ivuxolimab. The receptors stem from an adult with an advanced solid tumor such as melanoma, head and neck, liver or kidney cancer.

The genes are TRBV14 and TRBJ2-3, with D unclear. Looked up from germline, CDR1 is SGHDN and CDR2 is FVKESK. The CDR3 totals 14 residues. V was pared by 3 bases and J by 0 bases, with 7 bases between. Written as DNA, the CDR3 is TGTGCCAGCAGCCAGATGGTTAGCACAGATACGCAGTATTTT. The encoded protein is CASSQMVSTDTQYF.

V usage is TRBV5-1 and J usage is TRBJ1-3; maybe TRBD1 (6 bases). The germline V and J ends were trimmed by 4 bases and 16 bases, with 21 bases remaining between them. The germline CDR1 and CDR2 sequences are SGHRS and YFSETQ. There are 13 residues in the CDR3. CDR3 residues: CASSPETVGAKYF. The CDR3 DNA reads TGCGCCAGCAGCCCTGAGACGGTGGGGGCCAAGTATTTT.

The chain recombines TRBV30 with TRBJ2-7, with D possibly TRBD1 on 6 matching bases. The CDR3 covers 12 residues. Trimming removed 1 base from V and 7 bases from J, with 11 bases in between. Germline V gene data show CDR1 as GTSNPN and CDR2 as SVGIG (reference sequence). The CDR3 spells CAWSGQGFEQYF. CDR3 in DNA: TGTGCCTGGAGTGGGCAGGGGTTTGAGCAGTACTTC.

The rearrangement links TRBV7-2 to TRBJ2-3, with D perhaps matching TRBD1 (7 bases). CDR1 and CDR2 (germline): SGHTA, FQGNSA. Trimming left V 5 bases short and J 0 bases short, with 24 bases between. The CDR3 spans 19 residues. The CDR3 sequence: CASSPQGGTVSPSTDTQYF. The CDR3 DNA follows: TGTGCCAGCAGCCCCCAGGGCGGGACAGTCTCTCCTAGCACAGATACGCAGTATTTT.

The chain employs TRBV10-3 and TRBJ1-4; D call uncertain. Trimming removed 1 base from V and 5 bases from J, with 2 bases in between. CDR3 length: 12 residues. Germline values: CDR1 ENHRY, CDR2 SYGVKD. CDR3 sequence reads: CAISELNEKLFF. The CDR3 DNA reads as TGTGCCATCAGTGAGTTGAATGAAAAACTGTTTTTT.

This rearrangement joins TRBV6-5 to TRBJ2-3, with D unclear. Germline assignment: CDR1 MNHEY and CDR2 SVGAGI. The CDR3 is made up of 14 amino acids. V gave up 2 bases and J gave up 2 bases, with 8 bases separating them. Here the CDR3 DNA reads TGTGCCAGCAGTTACGCTCCCGTCACAGATACGCAGTATTTT. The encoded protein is CASSYAPVTDTQYF.

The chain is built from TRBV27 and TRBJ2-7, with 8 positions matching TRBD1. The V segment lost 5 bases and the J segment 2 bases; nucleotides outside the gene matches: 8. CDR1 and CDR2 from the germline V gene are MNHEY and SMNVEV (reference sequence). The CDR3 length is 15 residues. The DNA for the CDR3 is TGTGCCAGCAGTCGGTTTGGGACAGGAACCTACGAGCAGTACTTC. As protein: CASSRFGTGTYEQYF.

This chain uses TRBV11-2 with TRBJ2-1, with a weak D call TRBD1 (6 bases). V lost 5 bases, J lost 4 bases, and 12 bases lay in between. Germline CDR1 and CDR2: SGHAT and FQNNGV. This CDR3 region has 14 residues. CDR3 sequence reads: CASSLGTRYNEQFF. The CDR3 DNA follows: TGTGCCAGCAGCCTGGGGACACGATACAATGAGCAGTTCTTC.

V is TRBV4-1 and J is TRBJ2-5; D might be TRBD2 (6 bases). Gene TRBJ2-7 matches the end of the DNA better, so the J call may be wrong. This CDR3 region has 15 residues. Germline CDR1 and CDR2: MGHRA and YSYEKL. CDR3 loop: CASSQEASVSYEQYF. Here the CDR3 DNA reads TGCGCCAGCAGCCAAGAGGCTAGCGTTTCCTACGAGCAGTACTTC.

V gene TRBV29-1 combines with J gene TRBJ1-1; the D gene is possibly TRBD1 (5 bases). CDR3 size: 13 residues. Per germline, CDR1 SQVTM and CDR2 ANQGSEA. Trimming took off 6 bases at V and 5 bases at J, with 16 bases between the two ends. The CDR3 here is CSVSGPLGTEAFF. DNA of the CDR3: TGCAGCGTGTCGGGACCCCTAGGGACTGAAGCTTTCTTT.

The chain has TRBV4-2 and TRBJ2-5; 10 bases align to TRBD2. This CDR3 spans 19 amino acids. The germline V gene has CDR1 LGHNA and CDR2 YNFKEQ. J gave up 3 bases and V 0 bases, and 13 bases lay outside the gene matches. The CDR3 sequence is CASSQDWLAGAENKETQYF. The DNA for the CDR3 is TGTGCCAGCAGCCAAGATTGGCTAGCGGGGGCCGAGAATAAAGAGACCCAGTACTTC.

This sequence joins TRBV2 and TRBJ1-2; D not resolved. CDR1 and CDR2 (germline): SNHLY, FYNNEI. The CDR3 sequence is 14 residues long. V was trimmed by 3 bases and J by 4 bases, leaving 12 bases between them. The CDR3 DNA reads TGTGCCAGCAGTGAGATGAACCCCTTCTATGGCTACACCTTC. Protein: CASSEMNPFYGYTF.

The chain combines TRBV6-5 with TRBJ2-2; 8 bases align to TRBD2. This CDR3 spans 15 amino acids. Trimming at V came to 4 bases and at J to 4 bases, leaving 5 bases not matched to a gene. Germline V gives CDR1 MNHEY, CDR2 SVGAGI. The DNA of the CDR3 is TGTGCCAGCAGTTCGAGTCTAGCGGGCACCGGGGAGCTGTTTTTT. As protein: CASSSSLAGTGELFF.

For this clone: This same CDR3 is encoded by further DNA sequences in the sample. CDR3 DNA sequence: TGTGCCAGCAGTTACAGGGAGGACTACGAGCAGTACTTC. Encoded protein: CASSYREDYEQYF. J is TRBJ2-7 and V is TRBV6-5, with D perhaps TRBD2 (6 bases). The CDR3 length is 13 residues. The V gene lost 2 bases and the J gene lost 3 bases, with 8 bases spanning the gap. Germline V lookup: CDR1 MNHEY, CDR2 SVGAGI.

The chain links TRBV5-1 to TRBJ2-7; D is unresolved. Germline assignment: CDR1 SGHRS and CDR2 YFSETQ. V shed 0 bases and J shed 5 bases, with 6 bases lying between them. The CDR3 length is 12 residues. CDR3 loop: CASSLDGDEQYF. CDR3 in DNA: TGCGCCAGCAGCTTGGATGGGGACGAGCAGTACTTC.

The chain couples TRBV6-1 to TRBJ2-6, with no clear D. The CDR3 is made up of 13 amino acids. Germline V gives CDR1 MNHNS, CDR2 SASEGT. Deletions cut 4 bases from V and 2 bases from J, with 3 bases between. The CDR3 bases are TGTGCCAGCAGTGCTGCTGGGGCCAACGTCCTGACTTTC. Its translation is CASSAAGANVLTF.

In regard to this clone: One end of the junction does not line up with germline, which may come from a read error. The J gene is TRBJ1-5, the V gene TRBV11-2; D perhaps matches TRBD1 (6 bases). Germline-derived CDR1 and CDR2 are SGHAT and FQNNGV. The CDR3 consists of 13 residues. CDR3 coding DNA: TGTGCCAGCAGCTTAGACCAATGGACAGCCCCAGATTTT. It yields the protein CASSLDQWTAPDF.

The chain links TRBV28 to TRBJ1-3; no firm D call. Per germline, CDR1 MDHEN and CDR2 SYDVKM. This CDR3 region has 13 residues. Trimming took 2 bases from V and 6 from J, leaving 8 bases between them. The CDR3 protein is CASSLNPENTIYF. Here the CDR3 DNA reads TGTGCCAGCAGTTTAAATCCGGAAAACACCATATATTTT.

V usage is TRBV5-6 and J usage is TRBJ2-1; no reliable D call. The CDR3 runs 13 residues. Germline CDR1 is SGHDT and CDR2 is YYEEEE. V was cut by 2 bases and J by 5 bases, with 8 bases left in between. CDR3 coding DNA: TGTGCCAGCAGCTTAGGGCCCGACAATGAGCAGTTCTTC. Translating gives CASSLGPDNEQFF.

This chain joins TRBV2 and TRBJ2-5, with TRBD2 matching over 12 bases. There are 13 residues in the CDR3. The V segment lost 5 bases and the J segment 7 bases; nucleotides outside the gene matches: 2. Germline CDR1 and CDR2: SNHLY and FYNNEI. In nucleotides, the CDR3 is TGTGCCAGCAGTTCACTAGCGGGGGGGACCCAGTACTTC. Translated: CASSSLAGGTQYF.

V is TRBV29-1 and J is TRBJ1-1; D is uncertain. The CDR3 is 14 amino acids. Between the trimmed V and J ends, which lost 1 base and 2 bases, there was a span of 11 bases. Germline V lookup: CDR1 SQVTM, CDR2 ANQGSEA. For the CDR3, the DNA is TGCAGCGTTGAAGGAGCATCAGGTAACACTGAAGCTTTCTTT. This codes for CSVEGASGNTEAFF.

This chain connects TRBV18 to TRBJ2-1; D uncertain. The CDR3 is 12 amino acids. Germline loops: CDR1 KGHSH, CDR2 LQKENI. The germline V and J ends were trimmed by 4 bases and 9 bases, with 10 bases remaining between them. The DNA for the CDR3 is TGTGCCAGCTCACTGCCCCCGACTGAGCAGTTCTTC. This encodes CASSLPPTEQFF.